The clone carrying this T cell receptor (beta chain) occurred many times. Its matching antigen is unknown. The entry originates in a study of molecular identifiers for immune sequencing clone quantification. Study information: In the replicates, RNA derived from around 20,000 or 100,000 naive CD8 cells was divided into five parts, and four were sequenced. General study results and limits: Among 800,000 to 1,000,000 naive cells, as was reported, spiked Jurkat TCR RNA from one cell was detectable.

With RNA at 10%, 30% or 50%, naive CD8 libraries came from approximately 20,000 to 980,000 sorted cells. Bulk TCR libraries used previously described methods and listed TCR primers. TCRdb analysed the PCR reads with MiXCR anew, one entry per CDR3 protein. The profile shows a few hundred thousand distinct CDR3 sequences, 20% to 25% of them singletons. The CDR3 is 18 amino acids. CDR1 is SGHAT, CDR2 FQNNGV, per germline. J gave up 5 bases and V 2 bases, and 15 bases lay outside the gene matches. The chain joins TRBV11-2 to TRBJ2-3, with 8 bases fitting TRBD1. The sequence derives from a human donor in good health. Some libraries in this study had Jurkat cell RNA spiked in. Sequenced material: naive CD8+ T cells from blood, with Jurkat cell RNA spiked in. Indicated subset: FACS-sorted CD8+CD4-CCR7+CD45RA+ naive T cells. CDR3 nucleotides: TGTGCCAGCAGCTTATCCCCCCACTCAGGGGGCGAGGTAGATACGCAGTATTTT. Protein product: CASSLSPHSGGEVDTQYF.